This TCR beta chain emerged from a study of blood T cell repertoires in COVID-19. Profiled with immunoSEQ multiplex PCR; TCRdb holds only in-frame clones, not every one. Of about 340,000 clones listed, around four fifths are singletons. Trimming stripped 5 bases from V and 0 bases from J, with 12 bases between. The germline gives CDR1 SSHAT, CDR2 FNYEAQ (reference sequence). CDR3 length: 15 residues. The sequence was obtained from a man aged 25-40 years with active or convalescent COVID-19. Sequenced sample: peripheral blood. The chain carries TRBV7-7 and TRBJ2-3, with a weak D call TRBD1 (6 bases). The CDR3 nucleotides are TGTGCCAGCAGCCCCCAGAGGGGGAGCACAGATACGCAGTATTTT. This encodes CASSPQRGSTDTQYF.